This record concerns one T cell receptor beta chain sequence. Its cognate antigen is unknown. The study ran its PCR with 60 Vbeta and 13 Jbeta primers. Profiling relied on immunoSEQ multiplex PCR, and the TCRdb table lists in-frame clones only, not all of them. Among some 150,000 clones listed, roughly three quarters were seen once. Losses at the gene ends were 5 bases for V and 6 bases for J; bases not matched to a gene: 8. The CDR3 totals 15 residues. Germline V gives CDR1 SEHNR, CDR2 FQNEAQ (reference sequence). The data derive from a study of cytomegalovirus exposure and HLA in healthy donors. Regarding the study as a whole: An apparent linkage of common viral pathogens to several of the most significant clusters emerged in a later analysis. Earlier analysis yielded a pattern in which most TCR beta V segments were productive about 90% or about 30% of the time. Later analysis identified 17,000 or so TCR beta sequences associated with HLA alleles, using a false discovery rate threshold of 0.05.

The chain couples TRBV7-9 to TRBJ2-1, with 9 bases matching TRBD2. The sequence was obtained from a middle-aged woman in good health and CMV-seronegative. The source material was PBMCs. The CDR3 DNA reads TGTGCCAGCAGCGCTGGTAGCGGGAGTTTCAATGAGCAGTTCTTC. Translating gives CASSAGSGSFNEQFF.